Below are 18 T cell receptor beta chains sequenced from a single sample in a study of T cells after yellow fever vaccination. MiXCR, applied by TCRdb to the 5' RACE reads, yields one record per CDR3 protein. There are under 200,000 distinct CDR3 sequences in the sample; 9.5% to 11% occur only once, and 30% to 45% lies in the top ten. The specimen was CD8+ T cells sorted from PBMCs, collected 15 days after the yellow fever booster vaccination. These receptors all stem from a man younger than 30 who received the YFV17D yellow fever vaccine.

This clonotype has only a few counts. CDR3 amino acids: CASKEWGNHNEKLFF. Written as DNA, the CDR3 is TGTGCCAGCAAGGAGTGGGGGAACCATAATGAAAAACTGTTTTTT. The rearrangement links TRBV28 to TRBJ1-4; D might be TRBD1 (5 bases). V dropped 7 bases and J dropped 4 bases, with 16 bases sitting between them. CDR1 is MDHEN, CDR2 SYDVKM, per germline. The CDR3 runs 15 residues.

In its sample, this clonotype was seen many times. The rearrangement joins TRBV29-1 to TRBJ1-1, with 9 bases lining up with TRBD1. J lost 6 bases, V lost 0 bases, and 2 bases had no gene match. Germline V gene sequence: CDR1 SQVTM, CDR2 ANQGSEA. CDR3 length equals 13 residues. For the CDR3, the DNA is TGCAGCGTTGAAGACACAGGGGGCCCTGAAGCTTTCTTT. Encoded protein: CSVEDTGGPEAFF.

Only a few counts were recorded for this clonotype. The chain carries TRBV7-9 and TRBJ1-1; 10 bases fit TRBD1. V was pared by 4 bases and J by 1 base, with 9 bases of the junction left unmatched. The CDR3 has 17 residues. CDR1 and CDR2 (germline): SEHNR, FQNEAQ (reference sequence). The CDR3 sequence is CASSSQTGGWENTEAFF. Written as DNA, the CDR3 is TGTGCCAGCAGCTCGCAGACAGGGGGCTGGGAGAACACTGAAGCTTTCTTT.

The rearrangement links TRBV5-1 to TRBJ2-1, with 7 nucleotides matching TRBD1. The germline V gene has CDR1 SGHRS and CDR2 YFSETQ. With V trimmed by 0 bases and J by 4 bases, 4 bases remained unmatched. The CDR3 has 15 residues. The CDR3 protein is CASSLERGRYNEQFF. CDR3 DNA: TGCGCCAGCAGCTTGGAGAGGGGGCGGTACAATGAGCAGTTCTTC.

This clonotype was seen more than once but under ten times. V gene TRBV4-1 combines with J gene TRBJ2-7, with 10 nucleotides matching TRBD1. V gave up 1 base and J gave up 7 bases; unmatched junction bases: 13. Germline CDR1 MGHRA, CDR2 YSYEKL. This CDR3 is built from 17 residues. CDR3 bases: TGCGCCAGCAGCCAAGCCGGGGGGACAGGGGTTACCGGAGAGCAGTACTTC. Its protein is CASSQAGGTGVTGEQYF.

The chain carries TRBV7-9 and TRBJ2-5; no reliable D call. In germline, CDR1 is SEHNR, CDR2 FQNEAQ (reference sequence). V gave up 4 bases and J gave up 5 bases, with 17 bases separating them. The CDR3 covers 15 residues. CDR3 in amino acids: CASSSSRVPGETQYF. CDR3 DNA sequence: TGTGCCAGCAGCTCCTCAAGGGTGCCCGGTGAGACCCAGTACTTC.

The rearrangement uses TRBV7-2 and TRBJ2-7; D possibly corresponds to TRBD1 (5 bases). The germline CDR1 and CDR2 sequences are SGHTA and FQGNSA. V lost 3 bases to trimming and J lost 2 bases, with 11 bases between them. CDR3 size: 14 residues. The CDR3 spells CASSLATGTYEQYF. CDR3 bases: TGTGCCAGCAGCTTGGCCACAGGAACCTACGAGCAGTACTTC.

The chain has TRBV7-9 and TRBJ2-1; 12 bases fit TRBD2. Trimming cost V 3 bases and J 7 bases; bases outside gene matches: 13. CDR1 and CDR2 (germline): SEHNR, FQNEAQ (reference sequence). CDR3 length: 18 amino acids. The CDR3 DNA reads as TGTGCCAGCAGCTTCTTGTCCCCTAGCGGGGGGGCGCAGAATGAGCAGTTCTTC. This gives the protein CASSFLSPSGGAQNEQFF.

The CDR3 region is CASSYSSPGLSLYGYTF. Here the CDR3 DNA reads TGTGCCAGCAGTTACTCGTCACCGGGTCTTTCATTGTATGGCTACACCTTC. The genes are TRBV6-5 and TRBJ1-2; unclear D gene. This CDR3 spans 17 amino acids. Germline values: CDR1 MNHEY, CDR2 SVGAGI. Trimming removed 0 bases at V and 5 bases at J, with 19 bases between.

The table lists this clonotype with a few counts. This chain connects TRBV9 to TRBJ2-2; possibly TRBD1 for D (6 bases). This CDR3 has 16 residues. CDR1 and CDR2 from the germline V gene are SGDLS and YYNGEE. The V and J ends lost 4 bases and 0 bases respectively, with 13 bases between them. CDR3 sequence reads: CASSFNRVSNTGELFF. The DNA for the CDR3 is TGTGCCAGCAGCTTTAACAGGGTATCGAACACCGGGGAGCTGTTTTTT.

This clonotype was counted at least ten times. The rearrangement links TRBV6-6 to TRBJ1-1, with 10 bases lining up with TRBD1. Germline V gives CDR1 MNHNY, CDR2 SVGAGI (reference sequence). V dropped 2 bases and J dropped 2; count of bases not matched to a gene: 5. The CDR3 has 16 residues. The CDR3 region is CASSYRDRGPNTEAFF. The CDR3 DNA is TGTGCCAGCAGTTACCGTGACAGGGGGCCTAACACTGAAGCTTTCTTT.

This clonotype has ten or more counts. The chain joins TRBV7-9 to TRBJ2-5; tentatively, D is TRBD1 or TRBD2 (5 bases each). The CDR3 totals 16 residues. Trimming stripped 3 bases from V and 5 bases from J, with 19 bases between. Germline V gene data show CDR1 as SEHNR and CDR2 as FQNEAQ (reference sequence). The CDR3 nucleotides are TGTGCCAGCAGCTTGATAACGGAACCCGAGGGGGAGACCCAGTACTTC. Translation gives CASSLITEPEGETQYF. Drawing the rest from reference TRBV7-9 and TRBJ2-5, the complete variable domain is DTGVSQNPRHKITKRGQNVTFRCDPISEHNRLYWYRQTLGQGPEFLTYFQNEAQLEKSRLLSDRFSAERPKGSFSTLEIQRTEQGDSAMYLCASSLITEPEGETQYFGPGTRLLVL.

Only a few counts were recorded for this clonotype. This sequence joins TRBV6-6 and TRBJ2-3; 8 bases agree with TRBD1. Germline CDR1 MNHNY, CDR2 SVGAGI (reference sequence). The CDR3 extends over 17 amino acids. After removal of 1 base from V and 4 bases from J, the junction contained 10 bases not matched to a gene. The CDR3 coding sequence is TGTGCCAGCAGTTACTTTGACGGGACAGGTAACCCAGATACGCAGTATTTT. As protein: CASSYFDGTGNPDTQYF.

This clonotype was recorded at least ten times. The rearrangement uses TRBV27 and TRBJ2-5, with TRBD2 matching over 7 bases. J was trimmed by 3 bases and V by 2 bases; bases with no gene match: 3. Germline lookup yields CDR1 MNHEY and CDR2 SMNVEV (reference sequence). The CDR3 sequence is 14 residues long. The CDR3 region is CASSLRAGEETQYF. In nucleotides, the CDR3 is TGTGCCAGCAGTTTACGGGCGGGGGAAGAGACCCAGTACTTC.

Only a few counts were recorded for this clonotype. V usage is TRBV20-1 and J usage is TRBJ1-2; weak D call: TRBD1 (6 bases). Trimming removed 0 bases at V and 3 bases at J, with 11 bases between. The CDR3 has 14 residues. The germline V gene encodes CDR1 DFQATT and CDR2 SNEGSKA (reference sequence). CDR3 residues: CSARDSTGYYGYTF. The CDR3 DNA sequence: TGCAGTGCTAGAGATTCAACAGGGTACTATGGCTACACCTTC.

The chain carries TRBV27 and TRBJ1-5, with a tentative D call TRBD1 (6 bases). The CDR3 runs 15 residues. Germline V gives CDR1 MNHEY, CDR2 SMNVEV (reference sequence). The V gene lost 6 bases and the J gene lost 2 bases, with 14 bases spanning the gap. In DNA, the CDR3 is TGTGCCAGCAGCAAGGGGGGGGTCGGCAATCAGCCCCAGCATTTT. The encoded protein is CASSKGGVGNQPQHF.

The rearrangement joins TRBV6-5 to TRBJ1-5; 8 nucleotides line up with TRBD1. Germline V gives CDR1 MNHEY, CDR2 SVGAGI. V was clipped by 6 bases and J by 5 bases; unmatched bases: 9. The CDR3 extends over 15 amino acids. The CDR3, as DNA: TGTGCCAGCAGCTCCGAAGCAGGGGGCGATCAGCCCCAGCATTTT. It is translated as CASSSEAGGDQPQHF.

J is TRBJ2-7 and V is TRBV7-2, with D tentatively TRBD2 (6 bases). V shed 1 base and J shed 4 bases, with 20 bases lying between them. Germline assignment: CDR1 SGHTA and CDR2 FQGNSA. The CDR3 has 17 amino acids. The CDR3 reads CASSLGEAAGLTYEQYV. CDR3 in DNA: TGTGCCAGCAGCTTAGGGGAGGCGGCAGGCCTCACATACGAGCAGTACGTC.